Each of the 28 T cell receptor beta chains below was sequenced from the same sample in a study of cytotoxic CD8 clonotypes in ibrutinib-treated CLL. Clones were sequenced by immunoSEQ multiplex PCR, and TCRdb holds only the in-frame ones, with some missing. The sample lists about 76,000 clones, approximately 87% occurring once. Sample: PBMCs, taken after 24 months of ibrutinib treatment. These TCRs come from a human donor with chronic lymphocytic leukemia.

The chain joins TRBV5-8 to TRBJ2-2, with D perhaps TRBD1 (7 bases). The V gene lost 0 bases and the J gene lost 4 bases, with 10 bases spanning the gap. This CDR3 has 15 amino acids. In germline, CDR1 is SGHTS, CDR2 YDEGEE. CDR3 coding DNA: TGTGCCAGCAGCTTGGTTCAGGGGGGCACCGGGGAGCTGTTTTTT. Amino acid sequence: CASSLVQGGTGELFF. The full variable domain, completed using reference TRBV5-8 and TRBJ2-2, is EAGVTQSPTHLIKTRGQQATLRCSPISGHTSVYWYQQALGLGLQFLLWYDEGEERNRGNFPPRFSGRQFPNYSSELNVNALELEDSALYLCASSLVQGGTGELFFGEGSRLTVL.

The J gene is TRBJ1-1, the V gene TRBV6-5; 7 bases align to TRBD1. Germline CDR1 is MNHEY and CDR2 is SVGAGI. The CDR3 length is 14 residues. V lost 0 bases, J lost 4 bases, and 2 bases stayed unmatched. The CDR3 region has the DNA TGTGCCAGCAGTTACTCGACAGGGATCACTGAAGCTTTCTTT. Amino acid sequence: CASSYSTGITEAFF.

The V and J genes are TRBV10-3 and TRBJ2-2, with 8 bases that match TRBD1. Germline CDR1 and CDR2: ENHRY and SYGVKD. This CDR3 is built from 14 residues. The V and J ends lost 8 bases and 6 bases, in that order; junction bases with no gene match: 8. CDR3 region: CAILAGGASGELFF. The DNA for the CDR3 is TGTGCCATCCTGGCAGGGGGCGCGTCCGGGGAGCTGTTTTTT.

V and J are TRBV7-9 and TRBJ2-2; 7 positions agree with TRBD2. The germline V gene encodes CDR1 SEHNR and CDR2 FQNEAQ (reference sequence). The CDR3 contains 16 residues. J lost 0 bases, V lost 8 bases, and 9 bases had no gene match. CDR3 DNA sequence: TGTGCCAGCTGGCGGGCGGGAGTTGCGAACACCGGGGAGCTGTTTTTT. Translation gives CASWRAGVANTGELFF.

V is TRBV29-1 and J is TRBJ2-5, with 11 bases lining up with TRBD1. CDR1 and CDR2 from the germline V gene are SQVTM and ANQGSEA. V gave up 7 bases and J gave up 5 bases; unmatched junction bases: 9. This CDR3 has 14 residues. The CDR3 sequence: CSAQGQGAMETQYF. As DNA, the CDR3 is TGCAGCGCCCAAGGACAGGGGGCTATGGAGACCCAGTACTTC.

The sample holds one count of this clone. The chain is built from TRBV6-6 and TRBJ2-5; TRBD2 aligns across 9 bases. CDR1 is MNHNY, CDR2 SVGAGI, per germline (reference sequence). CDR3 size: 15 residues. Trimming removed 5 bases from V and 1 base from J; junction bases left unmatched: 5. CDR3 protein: CASSRPSGAQETQYF. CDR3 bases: TGTGCCAGCAGTCGCCCTAGCGGGGCCCAAGAGACCCAGTACTTC.

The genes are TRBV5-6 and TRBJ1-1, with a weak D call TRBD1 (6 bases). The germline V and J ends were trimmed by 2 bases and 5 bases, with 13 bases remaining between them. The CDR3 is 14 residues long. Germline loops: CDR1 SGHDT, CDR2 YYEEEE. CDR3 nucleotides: TGTGCCAGCAGCTTTATAGGCAGGGGAACTGAAGCTTTCTTT. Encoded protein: CASSFIGRGTEAFF.

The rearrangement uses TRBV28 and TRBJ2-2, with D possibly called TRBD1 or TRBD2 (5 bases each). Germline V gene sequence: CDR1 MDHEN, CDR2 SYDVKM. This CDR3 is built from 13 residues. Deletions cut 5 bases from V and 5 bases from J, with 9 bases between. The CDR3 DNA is TGTGCCAGCAGTCCCTGGGGGACCGGGGAGCTGTTTTTT. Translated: CASSPWGTGELFF.

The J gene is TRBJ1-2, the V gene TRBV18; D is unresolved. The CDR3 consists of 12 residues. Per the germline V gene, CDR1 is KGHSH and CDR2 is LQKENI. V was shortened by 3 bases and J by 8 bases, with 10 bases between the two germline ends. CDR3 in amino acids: CASSPIGYGYTF. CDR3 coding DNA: TGTGCCAGCTCACCTATTGGTTACGGCTACACCTTC.

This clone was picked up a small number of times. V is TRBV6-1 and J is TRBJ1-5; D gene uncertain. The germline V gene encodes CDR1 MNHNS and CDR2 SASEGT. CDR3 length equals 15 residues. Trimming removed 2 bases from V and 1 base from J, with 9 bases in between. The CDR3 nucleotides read TGTGCCAGCAGTGAACTCCCGGCCAGCAATCAGCCCCAGCATTTT. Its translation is CASSELPASNQPQHF.

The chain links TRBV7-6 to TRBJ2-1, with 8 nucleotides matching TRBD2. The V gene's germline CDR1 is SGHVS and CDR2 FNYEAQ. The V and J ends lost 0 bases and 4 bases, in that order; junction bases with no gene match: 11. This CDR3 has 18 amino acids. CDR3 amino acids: CASSLAREAAGAYNEQFF. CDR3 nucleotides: TGTGCCAGCAGCTTAGCGCGAGAGGCAGCGGGAGCGTACAATGAGCAGTTCTTC. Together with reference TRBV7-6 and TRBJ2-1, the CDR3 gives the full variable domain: GAGVSQSPRYKVTKRGQDVALRCDPISGHVSLYWYRQALGQGPEFLTYFNYEAQQDKSGLPNDRFSAERPEGSISTLTIQRTEQRDSAMYRCASSLAREAAGAYNEQFFGPGTRLTVL.

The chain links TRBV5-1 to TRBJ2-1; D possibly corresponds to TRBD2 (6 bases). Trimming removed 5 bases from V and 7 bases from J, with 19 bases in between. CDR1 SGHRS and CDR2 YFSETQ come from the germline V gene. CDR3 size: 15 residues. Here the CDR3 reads CASRPGGTPLNEQFF. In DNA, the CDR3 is TGCGCCAGCAGACCCGGCGGGACCCCCTTGAATGAGCAGTTCTTC.

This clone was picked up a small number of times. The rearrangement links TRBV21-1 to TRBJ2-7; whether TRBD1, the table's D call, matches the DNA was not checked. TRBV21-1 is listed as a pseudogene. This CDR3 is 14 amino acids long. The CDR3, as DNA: TGTGCCAGCAGCAAAGGGACAGGGACCTACGAGCAGTACTTC. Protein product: CASSKGTGTYEQYF.

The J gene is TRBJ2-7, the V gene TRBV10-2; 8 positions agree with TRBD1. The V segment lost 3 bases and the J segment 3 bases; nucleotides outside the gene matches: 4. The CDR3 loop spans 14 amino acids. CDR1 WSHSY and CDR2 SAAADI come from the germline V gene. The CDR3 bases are TGCGCCAGCAGTGAACAGGGGGTTCGCTACGAGCAGTACTTC. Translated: CASSEQGVRYEQYF.

The CDR3 reads CASSTSGQASNEQFF. Written as DNA, the CDR3 is TGTGCCAGTAGTACCTCGGGACAGGCCAGCAATGAGCAGTTCTTC. J is TRBJ2-1 and V is TRBV19, with 8 bases matching TRBD1. V dropped 4 bases and J dropped 6; count of bases not matched to a gene: 8. This CDR3 contains 15 residues. CDR1 is LNHDA, CDR2 SQIVND, per germline (reference sequence).

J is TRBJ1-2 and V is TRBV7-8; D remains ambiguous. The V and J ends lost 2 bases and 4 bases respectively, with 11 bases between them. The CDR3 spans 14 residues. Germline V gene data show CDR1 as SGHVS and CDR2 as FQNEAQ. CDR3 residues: CASSLMAESYGYTF. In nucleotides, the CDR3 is TGTGCCAGCAGCTTAATGGCCGAAAGCTATGGCTACACCTTC.

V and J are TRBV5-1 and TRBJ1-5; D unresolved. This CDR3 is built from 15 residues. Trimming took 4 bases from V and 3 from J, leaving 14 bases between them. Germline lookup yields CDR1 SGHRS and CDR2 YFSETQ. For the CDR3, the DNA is TGCGCCAGCAGCCTCCGGAACCCCTCCAATCAGCCCCAGCATTTT. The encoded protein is CASSLRNPSNQPQHF.

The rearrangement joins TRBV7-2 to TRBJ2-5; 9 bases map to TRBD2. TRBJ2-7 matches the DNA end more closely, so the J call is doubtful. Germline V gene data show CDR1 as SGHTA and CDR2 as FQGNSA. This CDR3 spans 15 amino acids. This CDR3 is CASSLASGSSYEQYF. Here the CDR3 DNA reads TGTGCCAGCAGCTTAGCTAGCGGGAGCTCCTACGAGCAGTACTTC.

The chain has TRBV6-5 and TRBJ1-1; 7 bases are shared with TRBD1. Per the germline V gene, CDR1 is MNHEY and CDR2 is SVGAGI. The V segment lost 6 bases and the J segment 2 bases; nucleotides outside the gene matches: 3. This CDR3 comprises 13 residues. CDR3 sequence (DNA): TGTGCCAGCAGATGGGACAGCAACACTGAAGCTTTCTTT. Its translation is CASRWDSNTEAFF.

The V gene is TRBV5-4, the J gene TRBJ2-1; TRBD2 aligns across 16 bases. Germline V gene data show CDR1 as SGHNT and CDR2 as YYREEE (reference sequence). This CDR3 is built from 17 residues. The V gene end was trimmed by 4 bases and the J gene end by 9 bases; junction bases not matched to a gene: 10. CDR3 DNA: TGTGCCAGCAGCAGCGGGACTAGCGGGAGGGCCATGGGTGAGCAGTTCTTC. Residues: CASSSGTSGRAMGEQFF. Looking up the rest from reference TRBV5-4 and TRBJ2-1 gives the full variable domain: ETGVTQSPTHLIKTRGQQVTLRCSSQSGHNTVSWYQQALGQGPQFIFQYYREEENGRGNFPPRFSGLQFPNYSSELNVNALELDDSALYLCASSSGTSGRAMGEQFFGPGTRLTVL.

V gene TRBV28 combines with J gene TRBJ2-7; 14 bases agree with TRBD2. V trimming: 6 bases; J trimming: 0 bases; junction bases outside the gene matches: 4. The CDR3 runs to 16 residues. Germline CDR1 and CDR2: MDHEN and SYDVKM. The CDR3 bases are TGTGCCAGCAGGGGGGGACTAGCGGGAGACTCCTACGAGCAGTACTTC. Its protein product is CASRGGLAGDSYEQYF.

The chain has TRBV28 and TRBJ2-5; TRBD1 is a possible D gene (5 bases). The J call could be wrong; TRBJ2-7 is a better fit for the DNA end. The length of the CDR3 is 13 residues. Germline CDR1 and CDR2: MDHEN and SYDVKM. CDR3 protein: CASSIHTGYEQYF. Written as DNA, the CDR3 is TGTGCCAGCTCGATTCATACAGGCTACGAGCAGTACTTC.

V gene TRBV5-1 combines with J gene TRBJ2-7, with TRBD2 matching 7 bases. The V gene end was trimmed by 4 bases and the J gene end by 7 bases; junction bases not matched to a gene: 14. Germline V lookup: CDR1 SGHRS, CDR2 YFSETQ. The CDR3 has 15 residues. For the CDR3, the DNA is TGCGCCAGCAGCGGAGCAACCTCAGCGGGAAGGGAGCAGTACTTC. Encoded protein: CASSGATSAGREQYF. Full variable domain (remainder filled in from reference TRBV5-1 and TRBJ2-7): KAGVTQTPRYLIKTRGQQVTLSCSPISGHRSVSWYQQTPGQGLQFLFEYFSETQRNKGNFPGRFSGRQFSNSRSEMNVSTLELGDSALYLCASSGATSAGREQYFGPGTRLTVT.

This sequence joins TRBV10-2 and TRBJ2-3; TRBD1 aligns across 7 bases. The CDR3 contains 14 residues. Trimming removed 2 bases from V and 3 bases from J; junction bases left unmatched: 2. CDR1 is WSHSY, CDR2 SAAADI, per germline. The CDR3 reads CASSEQGQTDTQYF. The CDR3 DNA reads TGCGCCAGCAGTGAGCAGGGACAGACAGATACGCAGTATTTT.

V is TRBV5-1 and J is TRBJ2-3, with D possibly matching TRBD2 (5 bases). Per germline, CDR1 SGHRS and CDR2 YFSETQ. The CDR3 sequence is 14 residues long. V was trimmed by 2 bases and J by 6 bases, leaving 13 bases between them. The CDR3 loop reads CASSLMDFRDTQYF. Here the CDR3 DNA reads TGCGCCAGCAGCTTAATGGACTTCAGGGATACGCAGTATTTT.

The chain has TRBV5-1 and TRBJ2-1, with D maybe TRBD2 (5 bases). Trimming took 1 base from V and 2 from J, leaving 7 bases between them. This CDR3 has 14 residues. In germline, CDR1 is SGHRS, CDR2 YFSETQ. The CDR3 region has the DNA TGCGCCAGCAGCTTGTTTAGCGCCTACAATGAGCAGTTCTTC. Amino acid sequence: CASSLFSAYNEQFF.

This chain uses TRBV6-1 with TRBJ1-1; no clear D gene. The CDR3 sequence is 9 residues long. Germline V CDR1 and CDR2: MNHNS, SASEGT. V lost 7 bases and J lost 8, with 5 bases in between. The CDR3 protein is CASTAEAFF. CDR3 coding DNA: TGTGCCAGCACCGCCGAAGCTTTCTTT.

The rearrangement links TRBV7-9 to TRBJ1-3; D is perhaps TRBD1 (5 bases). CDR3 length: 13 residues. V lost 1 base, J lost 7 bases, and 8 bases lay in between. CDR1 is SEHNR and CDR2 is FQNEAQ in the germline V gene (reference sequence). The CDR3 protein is CASSLGAGNTIYF. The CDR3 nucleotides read TGTGCCAGCAGCTTAGGCGCAGGGAACACCATATATTTT.